Listed here is a single T cell receptor beta chain. The antigen is undetermined. The source of the sample is a study of cytotoxic CD8 clonotypes in ibrutinib-treated CLL. Overall study: Treatment had run for a median roughly 13 months, range 6 to 36, when response samples were taken. Study results and caveats: Clonality was elevated at ibrutinib response and had returned toward baseline at progression. Clonality correlated strongly with circulating CD8+ T cells and exceeded age-matched healthy donors at baseline. There were few public clonotypes, and on treatment they contracted or stayed stable.

CDR3 length: 15 amino acids. The V gene end was trimmed by 5 bases and the J gene end by 0 bases; junction bases not matched to a gene: 3. Germline V gene data show CDR1 as MDHEN and CDR2 as SYDVKM. Profiling relied on immunoSEQ multiplex PCR, and the TCRdb table lists in-frame clones only, not all of them. Here the sample spans some 150,000 clones, about 79% being singletons. V and J are TRBV28 and TRBJ2-7; 11 nucleotides align to TRBD2. The TCR originated in a human donor with chronic lymphocytic leukemia. The sample in question was PBMCs, obtained after 12 months of ibrutinib treatment. The CDR3 nucleotides read TGTGCCAGCAGTCTAACTAGCGGGAGCTCCTACGAGCAGTACTTC. Residues: CASSLTSGSSYEQYF.